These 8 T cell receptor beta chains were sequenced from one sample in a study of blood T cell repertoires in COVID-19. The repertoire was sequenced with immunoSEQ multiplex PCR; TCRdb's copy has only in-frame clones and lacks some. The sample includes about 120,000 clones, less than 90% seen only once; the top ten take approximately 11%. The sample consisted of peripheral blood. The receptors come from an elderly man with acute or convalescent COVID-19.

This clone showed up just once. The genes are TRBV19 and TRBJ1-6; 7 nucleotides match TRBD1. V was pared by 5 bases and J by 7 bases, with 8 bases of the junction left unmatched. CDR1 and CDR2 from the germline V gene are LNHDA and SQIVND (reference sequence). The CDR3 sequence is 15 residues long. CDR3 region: CASSGRGQANSPLHF. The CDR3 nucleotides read TGTGCCAGTAGTGGTAGAGGACAGGCAAATTCACCCCTCCACTTT.

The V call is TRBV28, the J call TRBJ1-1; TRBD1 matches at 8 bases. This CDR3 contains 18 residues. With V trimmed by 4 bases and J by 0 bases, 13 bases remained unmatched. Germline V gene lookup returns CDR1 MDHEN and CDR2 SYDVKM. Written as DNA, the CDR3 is TGTGCCAGCAGTTCGCGACGACAGGGGATCGGGCTGAACACTGAAGCTTTCTTT. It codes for CASSSRRQGIGLNTEAFF.

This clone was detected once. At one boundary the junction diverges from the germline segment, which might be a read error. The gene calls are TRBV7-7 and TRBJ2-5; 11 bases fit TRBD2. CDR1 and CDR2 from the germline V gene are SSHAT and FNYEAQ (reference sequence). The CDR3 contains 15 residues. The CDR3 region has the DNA TGTGCTAGCAGCTTAGCGGGAGGGAGACAAGAGACCCAGTACTTC. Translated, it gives CASSLAGGRQETQYF.

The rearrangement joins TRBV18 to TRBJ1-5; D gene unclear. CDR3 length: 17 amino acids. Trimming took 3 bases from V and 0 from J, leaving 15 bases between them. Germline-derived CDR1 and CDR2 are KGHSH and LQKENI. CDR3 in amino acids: CASSPAGGVYSNQPQHF. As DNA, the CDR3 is TGTGCCAGCTCACCCGCCGGCGGAGTCTATAGCAATCAGCCCCAGCATTTT.

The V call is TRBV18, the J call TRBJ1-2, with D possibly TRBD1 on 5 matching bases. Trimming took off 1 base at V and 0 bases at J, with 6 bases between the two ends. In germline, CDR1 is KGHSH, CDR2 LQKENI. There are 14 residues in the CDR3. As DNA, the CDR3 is TGTGCCAGCTCACCACAACAGGCTAACTATGGCTACACCTTC. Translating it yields CASSPQQANYGYTF.

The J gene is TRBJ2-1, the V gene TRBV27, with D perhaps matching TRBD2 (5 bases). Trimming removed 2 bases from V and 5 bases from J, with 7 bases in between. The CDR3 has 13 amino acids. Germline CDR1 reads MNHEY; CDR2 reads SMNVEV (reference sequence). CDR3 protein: CASSLRADNEQFF. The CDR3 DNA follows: TGTGCCAGCAGTTTAAGAGCGGACAATGAGCAGTTCTTC.

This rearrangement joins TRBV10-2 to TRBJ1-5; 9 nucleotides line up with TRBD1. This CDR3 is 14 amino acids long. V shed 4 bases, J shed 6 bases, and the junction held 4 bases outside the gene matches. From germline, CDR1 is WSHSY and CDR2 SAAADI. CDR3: CASSGRQGGQPQHF. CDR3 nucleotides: TGCGCCAGCAGTGGGAGACAGGGGGGTCAGCCCCAGCATTTT.

In DNA form, the CDR3 reads TGCGCCAGCAGCCACGGGGGCGGGGGCTATAGCACAGATACGCAGTATTTT. Protein product: CASSHGGGGYSTDTQYF. The chain combines TRBV4-1 with TRBJ2-3, with D perhaps TRBD2 (7 bases). The germline CDR1 and CDR2 sequences are MGHRA and YSYEKL. The V end lost 3 bases, the J end lost 0 bases, and 16 bases lay between the germline ends. The CDR3 sequence is 17 residues long.